The entry below gives a single T cell receptor (beta chain) sequence along with its context. Its antigen remains unidentified. Within one base of it there is no much larger clone, and no base qualities were kept. These data originate in a study of beta chain features in type 1 diabetes (dated by TCRdb to between 2017 and 2018). For context, the study as a whole: Patients and healthy donors did not differ in mean age, gender distribution, total cell number or subset yield. A total of 107,917,701 sorted cells were examined across all samples, and the number of cells per subset was strongly correlated with RNA yield. The study compared TCRB repertoires of sorted circulating CD4+ T cell subsets between recently diagnosed type 1 diabetes patients and matched healthy donors. Whereas all 30 or so donors provided naive and central memory subsets, regulatory and stem cell-like memory subsets were isolated from just 8 patients and roughly 8 healthy donors. Beyond this particular receptor, the publication reports: Sequencing cDNA rather than genomic DNA could over-represent highly expressing activated cells, although activation and CD3 levels did not differ between groups. Because small numbers of individuals were included in the HLA sub-analyses, any influence of HLA type on TCRB rearrangement was left unresolved. A moderate but significant shortening of TCRB CDR3 length was observed in type 1 diabetes patients in all four CD4+ subsets. At VDJ recombination sites, type 1 diabetes patients had fewer insertions and more deleted nucleotides, which implies abnormalities in thymic rearrangement. The naive, central memory and regulatory TCRB repertoires appeared to resemble one another more closely among patients than among healthy donors. PCR might favor shorter templates, but patient and control samples were amplified and corrected together, so any skew would affect both groups equally.

From each donor, a single peripheral blood sample of about 120 mL on average was drawn into heparinised tubes. A BD FACSAria II was used to sort naive, central memory, regulatory and stem cell-like memory CD4+ T cells with a panel that included CD45RO, CCR7, CD25, CD127, CD95 and CD27. All sorted populations exceeded 95% purity. Right away, PBMCs were isolated by Lymphoprep density gradient centrifugation and were stained directly, with no culture step. To minimize batch effects, samples were stained and sorted in pairs, one healthy donor with one patient per experiment. The entire amount of isolated RNA was reverse transcribed using the High Capacity cDNA Reverse Transcription Kit, so the sequenced TCRB transcripts were expressed ones. Deep immunoSEQ sequencing was applied to naive, central memory and regulatory T cell samples, giving an average of roughly 3.5 million total reads per sample. Sorted cells were lysed in RLT buffer and RNA was extracted with DNase-treated RNeasy Micro or Mini kits, depending on cell number. Each cell subset was processed separately to prevent cross-contamination, with patient and healthy donor samples processed together. The immunoSEQ multiplex PCR was used to amplify TCRB sequences from cDNA, yielding 87-bp fragments that span the CDR3 region. Sequencing of the amplicons was performed on the Illumina HiSeq platform. As for the authors' bioinformatics: PCR bias was corrected computationally using synthetic template baselines, and reads within Hamming distance 2 were collapsed, with unmergeable singletons discarded. By aligning reads against IMGT, V, D and J genes, CDR3 length, and insertions or deletions at six rearrangement sites were assigned. Within each subset, clonotype counts were normalized to the number of sorted cells before true diversity and Gini coefficients were calculated with the tcR R package. The overlap coefficient, calculated on TCRB nucleotide sequences, was used to quantify repertoire sharing. Out-of-frame TCRB sequences from naive cells were analyzed as a proxy for the pre-selection repertoire. Held by TCRdb, this immuneACCESS table contains in-frame sequences only and omits some clones. Under half of the omission traces to an unresolved V gene where checked; the cause of the rest is unknown. V and J calls and clone size are given by that table; D and trimming were obtained from the DNA. The sample table holds 630,000 or so clones, of which over 12% were seen once. The ten top clones hold approximately 0.042% of the sample.

From the cysteine up to the phenylalanine, the CDR3 has a length of 17 residues. CDR3 DNA is the only sequence kept; it has 51 bases, read in frame from the first base. From the germline V gene, CDR1 is SGHTA and CDR2 is FQGNSA. Trimming removed 0 bases from V and 3 bases from J, leaving 18 bases between the germline ends. This receptor was identified in a man younger than 35 with type 1 diabetes. The chain is made from TRBV7-2 and TRBJ2-7; TRBD2 is a weak D gene call, 6 bases matching. Sequencing was done on a sample of naive CD4+ T cells from blood. Interpreted using the paper, the cell subset or site label stands for: true naive CD4+ T cells. The DNA reads as follows: TGTGCCAGCAGCTTAGCTTCTGGGAGGTTAGGTCGCTACGAGCAGTACTTC. Its amino acids are CASSLASGRLGRYEQYF.